This entry is about one T cell receptor beta chain. Its antigen is not identified. This sample stems from a study of cytomegalovirus exposure and HLA in healthy donors. 60 Vbeta and 13 Jbeta primers were used in PCR. TCRdb keeps only in-frame clones here, not all; method: immunoSEQ multiplex PCR. Counted here are under 200,000 clones, roughly 80% occurring once; the ten biggest clones make up 8% to 10%. From germline, CDR1 is KGHSH and CDR2 LQKENI. The CDR3 length is 15 residues. V trimming: 6 bases; J trimming: 3 bases; junction bases outside the gene matches: 6. Study-level findings and limits: In a later analysis, about 17,000 TCR beta sequences were associated with HLA alleles at 0.05 false discovery rate. Immune exposure information available was restricted to CMV serostatus.

Sample: PBMCs. The sequence was obtained from a male donor in good health and CMV-seropositive. The chain carries TRBV18 and TRBJ2-3; the match to TRBD2 covers 10 bases. This CDR3 is CASSPASGRTDTQYF. CDR3 bases: TGTGCCAGCTCCCCGGCTAGCGGGAGAACAGATACGCAGTATTTT.